This section outlines one T cell receptor (beta chain) sequence together with its context. Its antigen remains unknown. Profiling relied on immunoSEQ multiplex PCR, and the TCRdb table lists in-frame clones only, not all of them. The sample records around 190,000 clones, about 81% being singletons. The sample is drawn from a study of cytomegalovirus exposure and HLA in healthy donors. Overall study findings and caveats: The classifier reportedly diagnosed cytomegalovirus status with high specificity and sensitivity. Rarity characterized most TCR sequences, yet some public TCRs appeared in many donors.

The donors belonged to the approximately 120-subject validation cohort, separate from the approximately 700-subject first cohort. Germline trimming cut 0 bases from V and 7 bases from J; bases unmatched to any gene: 20. Germline CDR1 is GTSNPN and CDR2 is SVGIG (reference sequence). The CDR3 extends over 18 amino acids. The chain is built from TRBV30 and TRBJ1-2; 7 positions agree with TRBD1. This clonotype originated in a woman aged 30 to 39 in good health and CMV-seronegative. The specimen was PBMCs. The CDR3 reads CAWSVLGGHEGPGLGYTF. The CDR3 DNA is TGTGCCTGGAGTGTATTAGGGGGCCATGAGGGCCCCGGTCTTGGCTACACCTTC.